The 10 T cell receptor beta chains below all came from one sample that was sequenced in a study of blood T cell repertoires in COVID-19. Data came from immunoSEQ multiplex PCR; TCRdb stores just in-frame clones and leaves some out. The sample has some 250,000 clones; about 89% are singletons. The sequenced material came from PBMCs or T cells enriched from blood (not recorded which). These receptors were collected from a man aged 40-49 years who had recovered from COVID-19.

This clone was seen more than once but under ten times. The chain links TRBV6-5 to TRBJ2-7, with no clear D. Germline CDR1 is MNHEY and CDR2 is SVGAGI. This CDR3 comprises 15 residues. The V end was cut by 2 bases, the J end by 1 base, with 12 bases between. CDR3 region: CASSYGHPVSYEQYF. In DNA, the CDR3 is TGTGCCAGCAGTTACGGGCACCCGGTATCCTACGAGCAGTACTTC.

The rearrangement uses TRBV4-2 and TRBJ1-2, with 12 bases lining up with TRBD1. This CDR3 is 15 amino acids long. With 5 bases clipped from V and 6 bases from J, the junction kept 7 bases outside the gene matches. The germline V gene encodes CDR1 LGHNA and CDR2 YNFKEQ. The chain's CDR3 is CASSSPGQGADGYTF. As DNA, the CDR3 is TGTGCCAGCAGCTCCCCGGGACAGGGGGCGGATGGCTACACCTTC.

Notes on this clone: The junction departs from germline at one end; a sequencing error may be responsible. The chain is built from TRBV7-7 and TRBJ2-3; possibly TRBD1 for D (6 bases). The CDR3 runs to 16 residues. Per the germline V gene, CDR1 is SSHAT and CDR2 is FNYEAQ (reference sequence). In nucleotides, the CDR3 is TGTGCTAGCAGCCCAGGGACAAAGCTTAGCACAGATACGCAGTATTTT. Its protein is CASSPGTKLSTDTQYF. The full variable domain, rest sourced from reference TRBV7-7 and TRBJ2-3, is GAGVSQSPRYKVTKRGQDVTLRCDPISSHATLYWYQQALGQGPEFLTYFNYEAQPDKSGLPSDRFSAERPEGSISTLTIQRTEQRDSAMYRCASSPGTKLSTDTQYFGPGTRLTVL.

The genes are TRBV27 and TRBJ2-7; 8 nucleotides align to TRBD1. Looked up from germline, CDR1 is MNHEY and CDR2 is SMNVEV (reference sequence). V gave up 5 bases and J gave up 6 bases; unmatched junction bases: 15. The CDR3 runs 16 residues. The CDR3, as DNA: TGTGCCAGCAGTCGCCGACTACCGGGACAGGAAATCGAGCAGTACTTC. Its protein product is CASSRRLPGQEIEQYF.

The rearrangement joins TRBV9 to TRBJ2-1, with 8 bases matching TRBD1. The ends lost 0 bases at V and 4 bases at J; junction bases unmatched: 18. The CDR3 sequence is 20 residues long. Germline values: CDR1 SGDLS, CDR2 YYNGEE. This chain's CDR3 is CASSVAQGTGVRGDYNEQFF. The DNA for the CDR3 is TGTGCCAGCAGCGTAGCTCAAGGGACAGGCGTCCGAGGGGATTACAATGAGCAGTTCTTC.

V and J are TRBV6-4 and TRBJ2-7; TRBD2 matches 10 bases. V was pared by 4 bases and J by 6 bases, with 3 bases of the junction left unmatched. This CDR3 comprises 13 residues. Germline loops: CDR1 MRHNA, CDR2 SNTAGT. Here the CDR3 reads CASSVVAGGEQYF. Here the CDR3 DNA reads TGTGCCAGCAGTGTGGTAGCGGGAGGCGAGCAGTACTTC.

J is TRBJ1-2 and V is TRBV11-2, with D perhaps matching TRBD1 (6 bases). CDR1 and CDR2 from the germline V gene are SGHAT and FQNNGV. The CDR3 has 14 residues. Trimming stripped 1 base from V and 2 bases from J, with 8 bases between. The CDR3 spells CASSLAGVNYGYTF. Here the CDR3 DNA reads TGTGCCAGCAGCTTAGCAGGGGTAAACTATGGCTACACCTTC. Combining the CDR3 with reference TRBV11-2 and TRBJ1-2 gives the whole variable domain EAGVAQSPRYKIIEKRQSVAFWCNPISGHATLYWYQQILGQGPKLLIQFQNNGVVDDSQLPKDRFSAERLKGVDSTLKIQPAKLEDSAVYLCASSLAGVNYGYTFGSGTRLTVV.

CDR3 in DNA: TGTGCCAGCAGTTACTCAGCGGGGGGGTTCACTGAAGCTTTCTTT. The encoded protein is CASSYSAGGFTEAFF. The chain uses TRBV6-5 and TRBJ1-1; D may be TRBD1 (5 bases). V lost 0 bases and J 4 bases, leaving 12 bases between the germline ends. This CDR3 has 15 residues. Germline V lookup: CDR1 MNHEY, CDR2 SVGAGI.

This clone was picked up one time. The chain employs TRBV15 and TRBJ2-2; D might be TRBD2 (5 bases). Germline V gene lookup returns CDR1 LNHNV and CDR2 YYDKDF (reference sequence). The CDR3 covers 14 residues. V was pared by 8 bases and J by 4 bases, with 14 bases between. The CDR3 DNA is TGTGCCACCGCAACGGGGTTGGTCACCGGGGAGCTGTTTTTT. Residues: CATATGLVTGELFF.

J is TRBJ2-1 and V is TRBV5-1; no definite D call. CDR3 length: 14 residues. Germline assignment: CDR1 SGHRS and CDR2 YFSETQ. V was cut by 2 bases and J by 2 bases, with 8 bases left in between. The CDR3 DNA is TGCGCCAGCAGCTTTGGCAACCCCTACAATGAGCAGTTCTTC. This codes for CASSFGNPYNEQFF. Based on the CDR3 plus reference TRBV5-1 and TRBJ2-1, the full variable domain is KAGVTQTPRYLIKTRGQQVTLSCSPISGHRSVSWYQQTPGQGLQFLFEYFSETQRNKGNFPGRFSGRQFSNSRSEMNVSTLELGDSALYLCASSFGNPYNEQFFGPGTRLTVL.